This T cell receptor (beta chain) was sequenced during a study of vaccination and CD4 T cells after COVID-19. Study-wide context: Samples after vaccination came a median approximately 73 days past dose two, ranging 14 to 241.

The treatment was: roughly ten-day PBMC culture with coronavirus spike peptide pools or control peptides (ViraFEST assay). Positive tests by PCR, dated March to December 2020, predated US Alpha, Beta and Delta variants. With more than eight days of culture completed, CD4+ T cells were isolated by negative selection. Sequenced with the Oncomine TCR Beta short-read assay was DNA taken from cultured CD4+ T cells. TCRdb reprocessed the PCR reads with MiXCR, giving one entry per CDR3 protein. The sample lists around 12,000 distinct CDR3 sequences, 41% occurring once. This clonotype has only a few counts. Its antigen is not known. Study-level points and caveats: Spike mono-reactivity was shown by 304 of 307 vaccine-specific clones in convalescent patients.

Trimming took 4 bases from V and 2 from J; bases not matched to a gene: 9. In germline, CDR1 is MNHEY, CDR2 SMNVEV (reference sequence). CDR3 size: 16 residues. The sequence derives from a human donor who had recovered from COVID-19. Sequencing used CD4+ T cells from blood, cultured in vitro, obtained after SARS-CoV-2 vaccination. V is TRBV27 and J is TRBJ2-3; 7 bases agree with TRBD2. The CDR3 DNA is TGTGCCAGCAGTTGGGCGGGGGAGCCCGTCACAGATACGCAGTATTTT. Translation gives CASSWAGEPVTDTQYF.